One and the same sample provided the 5 T cell receptor beta chains below, sequenced in a study of CD8+ T cells in alopecia areata. Noted treatment: oral pan-JAK inhibitor, 5-10 mg twice daily. Sequencing templates came from extracted RNA that was reverse transcribed into cDNA. Only in-frame clones appear in the TCRdb table, and some are missing; sequencing was by immunoSEQ multiplex PCR. The sample consists of 50,000 to 65,000 clones, around 45% of them appearing once. The specimen comprised CD8+ T cells sorted from blood, sampled at approximately week 36, from a patient treated with tofacitinib. These TCRs come from a human donor with alopecia areata.

Comments on this clone: The same CDR3 also results from other DNA sequences found in this sample. This chain links TRBV19 with TRBJ2-5; D is possibly TRBD1 (5 bases). CDR1 is LNHDA, CDR2 SQIVND, per germline (reference sequence). V gave up 3 bases and J gave up 3 bases, with 8 bases separating them. The CDR3 runs 13 residues. This CDR3 is CASSIRVEETQYF. The DNA of the CDR3 is TGTGCCAGTAGTATCAGGGTAGAAGAGACCCAGTACTTC. Full variable domain (missing parts from reference TRBV19 and TRBJ2-5): DGGITQSPKYLFRKEGQNVTLSCEQNLNHDAMYWYRQDPGQGLRLIYYSQIVNDFQKGDIAEGYSVSREKKESFPLTVTSAQKNPTAFYLCASSIRVEETQYFGPGTRLLVL.

The chain uses TRBV9 and TRBJ2-3, with a tentative D call TRBD2 (5 bases). Per the germline V gene, CDR1 is SGDLS and CDR2 is YYNGEE. CDR3 length equals 15 residues. V was cut by 1 base and J by 2 bases, with 11 bases left in between. CDR3 amino acids: CASSVRGQNTDTQYF. Here the CDR3 DNA reads TGTGCCAGCAGCGTACGGGGTCAGAACACAGATACGCAGTATTTT.

The table lists this clone with a few counts. The J gene is TRBJ2-1, the V gene TRBV7-8, with TRBD2 matching over 9 bases. Per the germline V gene, CDR1 is SGHVS and CDR2 is FQNEAQ. This CDR3 has 18 amino acids. Germline trimming cut 3 bases from V and 0 bases from J; bases unmatched to any gene: 9. CDR3 residues: CASSFPREGLTSYNEQFF. Here the CDR3 DNA reads TGTGCCAGCAGCTTCCCGCGGGAGGGCCTAACCTCCTACAATGAGCAGTTCTTC. Drawing the rest from reference TRBV7-8 and TRBJ2-1, the complete variable domain is GAGVSQSPRYKVAKRGQDVALRCDPISGHVSLFWYQQALGQGPEFLTYFQNEAQLDKSGLPSDRFFAERPEGSVSTLKIQRTQQEDSAVYLCASSFPREGLTSYNEQFFGPGTRLTVL.

This clone appeared a few times. The V and J genes are TRBV29-1 and TRBJ2-1; D may be TRBD2 (6 bases). This CDR3 region has 13 residues. Germline CDR1 is SQVTM and CDR2 is ANQGSEA. The DNA for the CDR3 is TGCACCCTTTTGGGAGGAGACTACAATGAGCAGTTCTTC. It yields the protein CTLLGGDYNEQFF.

This sequence joins TRBV6-5 and TRBJ1-1; 10 positions agree with TRBD1. Germline V gives CDR1 MNHEY, CDR2 SVGAGI. V trimming: 1 base; J trimming: 9 bases; junction bases outside the gene matches: 5. The CDR3 runs to 14 residues. In DNA form, the CDR3 reads TGTGCCAGCAGTTACTTGGGACAGGGGCATCAAGCTTTCTTT. This sequence encodes CASSYLGQGHQAFF.